This T cell receptor (beta chain) was identified in a study of OX40 agonist ivuxolimab in advanced cancers. Some clones are missing from TCRdb's copy, which holds only in-frame ones; the method was immunoSEQ multiplex PCR. The sample lists more than 85,000 clones; around 88% were seen once. This CDR3 has 13 amino acids. Looked up from germline, CDR1 is SGHVS and CDR2 is FNYEAQ. Trimming pared 1 base from V and 1 base from J, leaving 4 bases between. The sequences come from CD4+ or CD8+ T cells sorted from blood, collected in a trial of the OX40 agonist ivuxolimab. This chain uses TRBV7-6 with TRBJ1-1; no clear D. The receptor was derived from an adult with an advanced solid tumor such as melanoma, head and neck, liver or kidney cancer. The CDR3 sequence: CASSLEQNTEAFF. For the CDR3, the DNA is TGTGCCAGCAGCTTAGAACAGAACACTGAAGCTTTCTTT.